This TCR beta chain was obtained from a study of OX40 agonist ivuxolimab in advanced cancers. Across the study: The drug used for patients, ivuxolimab, was an agonistic anti-OX40 (CD134) antibody. Patients were infused with ivuxolimab every 2 weeks at 0.01 to 10 mg/kg. Dose-escalation cases comprised hepatocellular carcinoma, melanoma, renal cell or head and neck cancer.

The CDR3 loop spans 13 amino acids. The germline V and J ends were trimmed by 4 bases and 7 bases, with 14 bases remaining between them. Per germline, CDR1 SGDLS and CDR2 YYNGEE. TCRdb's copy holds only in-frame clones and misses some; the assay was immunoSEQ multiplex PCR. This table holds 73,000 or so clones, approximately 92% found once. Patients were ineligible given autoimmune disease history or systemic immunosuppression. The sample consisted of CD4+ or CD8+ T cells sorted from blood, taken in a trial of the OX40 agonist ivuxolimab. This chain uses TRBV9 with TRBJ1-2, with a tentative D call TRBD1 (5 bases). The clonotype was recovered from an adult with an advanced solid tumor such as melanoma, head and neck, liver or kidney cancer. The CDR3 sequence is CASSPSGLSGYTF. Here the CDR3 DNA reads TGTGCCAGCAGCCCGTCAGGGTTGAGTGGCTACACCTTC.